By share, the clone carrying this T cell receptor beta chain ranks as medium-sized. Antigen unknown. Time point of the sample: patch test 1, 2 weeks after DPC sensitization. Treatment indicated: therapeutic diphenylcyclopropenone sensitization with weekly scalp DPC. Per the original methods: 95,638 TCRs per sample was the median, with a range of 23,224 to 690,600. TCRdb redid the calling of the RACE reads with MiXCR, one entry per CDR3 protein. The authors' filters were not applied to this entry. The repertoire holds approximately 100,000 distinct CDR3 sequences, approximately 10% seen once, with roughly 3.2% in the top ten. The sample belongs to a study of human T cells and chemical hapten exposure. Across the whole study: 2% DPC applied to an approximately 2 cm by approximately 2 cm arm area sensitized donors. The study's findings and limits: High-frequency TCRs, those above 1 in 1000, stayed the same after DPC sensitization.

The receptor was derived from a woman aged 35 to 49 with alopecia areata. Some clones in this sample may be carry-over from other donors' samples. The sequencing here drew on whole blood, taken in connection with sensitization to the hapten diphenylcyclopropenone (DPC).

The CDR3 nucleotides read TGTGCCAGCAGTGATCAGTCCCATAGCGGGAGAATCCAAGAGACCCAGTACTTC. This sequence encodes CASSDQSHSGRIQETQYF. This chain connects TRBV25-1 to TRBJ2-5; 9 nucleotides align to TRBD2. The length of the CDR3 is 18 residues. V was pared by 3 bases and J by 1 base, with 12 bases of the junction left unmatched. Germline CDR1 reads MGHDK; CDR2 reads SYGVNS.